This T cell receptor beta chain appears in the sequencing data of a study of shared clonotypes between healthy human individuals. Only in-frame clones appear in the TCRdb table, and some are missing; sequencing was by immunoSEQ multiplex PCR. Seen here are about 2 million clones, 85% to 95% observed once, and the top ten hold around 0.13%. This clone showed up just once. Material for sequencing was naive CD4+ T cells sorted from blood. Subset in this sample: CD45RA+ positively selected. The origin of this receptor is a man younger than 35 in good health.

CDR3 DNA: TGTGCCAGCAGGCTGACTCGAGCTGGGGCCAACGTCCTGACTTTC. As protein: CASRLTRAGANVLTF. The V call is TRBV6-5, the J call TRBJ2-6; D is unresolved. The CDR3 has 15 residues. Germline V gene lookup returns CDR1 MNHEY and CDR2 SVGAGI. Trimming took off 6 bases at V and 2 bases at J, with 11 bases between the two ends.